This T cell receptor (beta chain) is from a study of immune evolution from preneoplasia to lung adenocarcinoma (dated by TCRdb to the early 2020s). Broadly, across the study: HLA loss of heterozygosity was seen in about 7%, 15% and 30% of AIS, MIA and ADC lesions, and in no AAH lesions. The sample size was set by how many specimens were available, not by a prior power calculation. Resected precursor lesions (AAH, AIS, MIA) and invasive adenocarcinomas were compared with paired morphologically normal lung tissue. A total of 50 to 55 patients contributed TCR sequencing data. POLYSOLVER was used to infer class I HLA alleles from exome data, and LOHHLA was used to detect allele-specific HLA loss. The immune data were integrated with whole exome sequencing and methylation data obtained from the same cohort of nodules. The overall cohort comprised under 70 patients with pulmonary nodules who underwent surgical resection. The study used immune gene expression, TCR sequencing and multiplex immunofluorescence to profile the immune contexture of lung adenocarcinoma precursors and invasive adenocarcinoma. The study reported that 85 to 130 samples were used for TCR sequencing. The study at large found these results: Normal lung had the highest top T cell clone frequencies, which appeared to decline progressively from AAH through AIS, MIA and invasive adenocarcinoma. The findings reflected association rather than direct causation, and larger cohorts with long-term follow-up and longitudinal biopsies were considered necessary. KRAS-mutant nodules showed the highest T cell clonality compared with EGFR-mutant or double wild-type lesions. Normal lung showed the highest clonality, whereas later-stage lesions appeared to have higher T cell density and diversity but lower clonality. All patients were from Japan and China, so applicability to Western populations was uncertain.

Using the immunoSEQ hsTCRbeta Kit, TCR beta CDR3 regions were sequenced from DNA. Processing in the source paper ran as follows. The ImmunoSEQ Analyzer was used to analyse the TCR sequencing data. T cell clonality was calculated on productive rearrangements as 1 minus Pielou's evenness. To measure T cell diversity, the inverse Simpson index was applied to productive templates. T cell density was defined as TCR beta template counts normalized to usable DNA, with usable DNA estimated by amplification and sequencing of housekeeping genes. Two-sided Kruskal-Wallis tests were used to compare TCR metrics between histologic stages. TCRdb took this table from immuneACCESS and kept in-frame rearrangements with V and J called. Such tables lack part of the clones; where checked against another copy, unresolved V genes explain under half of the gap, and the rest is unexplained. That table supplies the V and J calls and clone size; D and trimming were determined from the DNA. The sample has around 12,000 clones on record, under 90% of them singletons. Jointly, the top ten make up approximately 1.5% of the sample.

Comments on this clone: Its antigen is not yet known. No base-level quality is on record; no much larger clone is a single base apart.

Between 2014 and 2017, the patients underwent resection in either Japan or China. Two lung cancer pathologists independently confirmed the histologic diagnosis of each case on H&E slides. For nucleic acid extraction, premalignant or tumor cells were enriched by macro-dissection following pathologic assessment. FFPE tissue was used for DNA isolation with the AllPrep DNA/RNA FFPE Kit. V sheds 5 bases and J sheds 0 bases, leaving 5 bases between their ends. The CDR3 goes from the cysteine to the phenylalanine over 14 residues. Only CDR3 DNA remains: 42 bases, in frame from the first base. As encoded in the germline V gene, CDR1 is MDHEN while CDR2 is SYDVKM.

The chain joins TRBV28 to TRBJ2-6, with no reliable assignment of the D segment. This clonotype was sampled from an older person with lung adenocarcinoma. The sample comprised FFPE minimally invasive lung adenocarcinoma tissue. What the cell subset or site label conveys for this sample: micro-invasive lung adenocarcinoma (MIA). The bases read TGTGCCAGCAGTACGAACTCTGGGGCCAACGTCCTGACTTTC. Its protein reads: CASSTNSGANVLTF.